The sequence of this TCR beta chain was determined in a study of type 1 regulatory T cells. In the study overall: This in vitro CD4 product, T-allo10, is enriched for Tr1 cells and alloantigen-specific. General study findings and limits: Compared with non-Tr1 cells, Tr1 cells showed a narrower TCR repertoire.

This clonotype has at least ten counts. Antigen unknown. TCRdb reanalysed the reads using MiXCR and keeps one entry per CDR3 protein. The repertoire has fewer than 80,000 distinct CDR3 sequences, about 20% of them found once; the top ten carry more than 6.5%. This CDR3 has 14 residues. Germline CDR1 and CDR2: SQVTM and ANQGSEA. The V and J ends lost 6 bases and 0 bases, in that order; junction bases with no gene match: 2. The J gene is TRBJ2-7, the V gene TRBV29-1, with TRBD2 matching over 13 bases. Sequencing was done on a sample of cultured type 1 regulatory T (Tr1) cells, either the whole culture or a sorted fraction (not recorded which). The origin of this receptor is a human donor in good health. The CDR3 reads CSVRTSGSSYEQYF. The CDR3 bases are TGCAGCGTCAGGACTAGCGGGAGCTCCTACGAGCAGTACTTC.